This TCR beta chain was sequenced in a study of cytomegalovirus exposure and HLA in healthy donors (dated by TCRdb to the late 2010s). Concerning the study at large: An earlier analysis of some 600 of the donors reported about 260 Gb of sequence data and around 110 million unique TCR beta sequences obtained from approximately 180 million T cells. Roughly 290 gigabases of sequencing data and around 85 million unique TCR sequences made up an early release that covered 500 to 650 HLA-typed donors. Of the 300 to 500 genotyped donors, over 80% were placed in the genetic ancestry cluster associated with self-reported Caucasian donors. The study aimed to test whether signatures of past pathogen exposure could be identified by cataloging public T cell receptors. The T cell repertoires of under 700 subjects were profiled by immunosequencing and related to cytomegalovirus serostatus. Along with the roughly 710-subject first cohort, a separate validation cohort of over a hundred different subjects was used. To predict cytomegalovirus infection status, the study combined high-throughput TCR immunosequencing, statistical association of individual TCRs with disease status, and machine learning. In a later analysis, previously published TCR beta repertoires from some 640 donors were re-analyzed and high-resolution HLA genotyping was added so that TCR occurrence patterns could be studied. In the later analysis, no new phenotypic data were used to find candidate immune exposures; instead, reliance was placed on TCR beta sequences and their occurrence across donors. To decide whether each TCR beta V gene segment behaved as functional or pseudogenic, an earlier analysis of fewer than 750 of the donors relied on high-throughput TCR beta sequencing. Donor age, sex, ethnicity and CMV serostatus were compiled together with the repertoire data. A later genetic analysis used genome-wide SNP genotypes for 398 of the 666 donors, treating that subset as a discovery cohort. All discovery cohort repertoires had been generated on a single sequencing platform. HLA typing covered class I and class II loci at four-digit resolution. The number of donors typed differed by locus, with roughly 629-640 for A, B, C, DRB1 and DQB1, 522 for DQA1, approximately 570 for DPA1, and roughly 450 for DPB1. Because of strong linkage in the cohort, roughly five DR-DQ haplotypes were treated as single units for association and clustering. Among 300 to 450 genotyped donors of the cohort, an average of approximately 230,000 unique TCR beta nucleotide sequences were sequenced per donor, around 20% of them non-productive.

The cohort comprised some 700 healthy bone marrow donors. All cohort members were sampled while nominally healthy, although unrecorded immune exposures were likely present. The donor was CMV seronegative and belonged to the group of over 300 seronegative cohort members. Each donor provided a peripheral blood sample, and peripheral blood mononuclear cells were used for TCR beta sequencing. The Qiagen DNeasy Blood Extraction Kit was used to extract genomic DNA from the blood cell samples. On the study overall, not on this receptor specifically: Compared with the approximately 600-donor mean, donors in an Asian-associated ancestry cluster had fewer N-insertions in productive TCRs, according to a later genetic analysis. In vitro tests confirmed that a few of the cytomegalovirus-associated TCR beta chains recognize cytomegalovirus antigens. When HLA alleles, especially DR and DQ, strongly co-occurred, TCR associations were difficult to assign to individual alleles. Cytomegalovirus status was reported to be diagnosed by the classifier with high specificity and sensitivity in both the original and validation cohorts. Only TCR beta chains were sequenced in this cohort, and the absence of alpha or paired-chain data limited detectable features. Across donors, most TCR sequences were observed very rarely, whereas some public TCRs were present in many individuals. Because some donors lacked HLA typing at each locus, the association tests relied only on the typed subset. Some IMGT-functional V segments, including TRBV6-2 and TRBV6-3, could not be told apart with the 87-base-pair reads, so those segments were excluded. According to a later analysis, parvovirus B19, influenza, CMV and Epstein-Barr virus appeared linked to several top co-occurrence clusters. In a later analysis, the rate of TCR association differed among HLA loci, with DRB1 alleles having the most associated TCRs and HLA-C alleles having the fewest. CMV serostatus was the only immune exposure information available for the cohort. A later analysis associated 15,000 to 20,000 TCR beta sequences with specific HLA alleles at a false discovery rate of 0.05. In the study, some 160 TCR beta chains were listed as associated with cytomegalovirus. A later analysis found that most CMV-associated TCR beta chains appeared HLA-restricted, with HLA associations seemingly driven largely by CMV exposure. V-gene and J-gene trimming of TCR beta chains was associated with a missense DCLRE1C variant in a later genetic analysis, and the association was replicated in an independent cohort. A further reported finding was that TCR beta sequences accurately predicted the HLA-A and HLA-B alleles for most subjects in the first cohort. An earlier analysis of roughly 570 of the donors showed that most TCR beta V segments appeared in productive rearrangements either about 87% or about 30% of the time, which broadly matched IMGT annotations. In a later analysis, HLA-associated TCR beta chains were found to be more clonally expanded and to have lower generation probabilities than equally common non-associated chains. According to the authors, the approach could potentially be generalized to other disease states and immunological phenotypes. A group of highly shared sequence variants was considered likely to be a technical artifact of the sequencing pipeline. Seventeen rarely observed V segments, including chromosome 9 orphons, were excluded from the earlier analysis of almost 600 of the donors because counts were too low. Correlated functional status among segregating V segments might be attributable to linkage disequilibrium, but an unknown experimental factor could not be ruled out. Roughly uniform sequencing depth across donors was assumed in presence/absence analyses, although this assumption may not hold.

To note about this clone: The antigen it recognizes is unknown. No qualities accompany the bases; no much larger clone lies one base away.

The method behind the library was the immunoSEQ multiplex PCR assay. For the multiplex PCR, a mixture combining 60 forward primers for TCR Vbeta segments and 13 reverse primers for TCR Jbeta segments was used. The CDR3 region of rearranged TCR beta genes was amplified from genomic DNA with a multiplex PCR assay. The Illumina HiSeq System was used to sequence the amplified TCR beta libraries as 87-base-pair reads. The paper's data handling went like this. In a later analysis, some 80 million unique TCR beta chains were counted across the 666 repertoires, and some 10 million of these chains were shared by at least two donors. Raw reads were error-corrected and collapsed into unique sequences with a nearest-neighbor algorithm that merged closely related sequences to remove PCR and sequencing errors. Alignment of CDR3 sequences to IMGT reference sequences was used to assign V, D and J gene segments. For a sequence to be retained, at least a six-nucleotide match to both a V gene segment and a J gene segment was required. Rearrangements were called productive when the CDR3 lacked stop codons and stayed in frame with V and J; all others were non-productive. Following IMGT convention, CDR3 was defined as the stretch from the second conserved V-encoded cysteine to the conserved J-encoded phenylalanine. The earlier analysis of some 600 of the donors excluded sequences that lacked an unambiguous match to a single V gene segment. An earlier analysis of several hundred of the donors called V segments functional above 56.7% productive rearrangements and segregating when the between-donor standard deviation exceeded 5%. A statistical classification framework was built to diagnose cytomegalovirus status from the catalog of TCR beta chain sequences. In a later analysis, TCR nucleotide sequences were compared against IMGT/GENE-DB human TR gene sequences so that V and J genes could be assigned. Using the TCRdist pipeline, a later analysis assigned CDR3 sequences along with most-parsimonious VDJ recombination scenarios. In a later analysis, every TCR beta chain was defined by the combination of its CDR3 amino acid sequence and its V-gene family, and reads without a unique V-gene family were dropped. As a way to deal with suspected cross-contamination and a sequencing artifact, a later analysis dropped 592 nucleotide sequences that were highly shared and had low generation probability. A later analysis calculated a clonal expansion index for each public chain from normalized within-repertoire ranks of inferred template counts. Generation probabilities in a later analysis came from a VDJ recombination model fitted to out-of-frame rearrangements, and those results were checked against IGoR. In a later analysis, hypergeometric tests were used to score TCR-TCR, TCR-HLA and TCR-CMV co-occurrence, with a repertoire-size bias correction applied to TCR pairs. False discovery rates were estimated in a later analysis by permuting HLA or CMV assignments 20 times. In a later analysis, co-occurring TCRs were grouped using DBSCAN, with TCRdist sequence similarity added in when clustering inside HLA-allele-positive subsets. Co-occurrence clustering excluded repertoires with fewer than 30,000 or more than 120,000 public chains, plus five with anomalous nucleotide sharing. In its TCRdb copy, this immuneACCESS table keeps in-frame sequences only and misses some clones. Where compared with another copy, unresolved V genes explain less than half of these, and the others have no known cause. From that table come the V and J calls and clone size; the DNA was used to work out D and trimming. For this sample the table gives about 210,000 clones, of which roughly 87% were detected only once. The ten top clones hold around 1% of the sample.

The V and J ends are trimmed by 0 bases and 1 base, leaving 9 bases between them. The cysteine opens and the phenylalanine closes a CDR3 of 15 amino acids. The entry retains the CDR3 DNA only, 45 bases that are in frame from base 1. From the germline V gene, CDR1 is SGHAT and CDR2 is FQNNGV. Sequencing was done on a sample of PBMCs. The origin of this receptor is a boy aged 2 to 9 in good health and CMV-seronegative. Recombination joined TRBV11-2 with TRBJ1-1; D gene: possibly TRBD1, on 5 matching bases. The nucleotide sequence is given as TGTGCCAGCAGCTTAGAAGGGGTGGGGAACACTGAAGCTTTCTTT. This translates into CASSLEGVGNTEAFF.